This T cell receptor beta chain was captured by sequencing in a study of blood T cell repertoires in COVID-19. Study-level background: The study drew acute and convalescent COVID-19 samples from the United States, Italy and Spain. The analysed material was cDNA or gDNA that came from T cells, B-cell-depleted T cells, or PBMCs.

The authors' processing: Reference gene primer amplification yielded estimated nucleated cell counts. Only in-frame clones appear in the TCRdb table, and some are missing; sequencing was by immunoSEQ multiplex PCR. That table supplies the V and J calls and clone size; D and trimming were determined from the DNA. The sample includes roughly 260,000 clones, about 89% of them seen just once. Germline V gene data show CDR1 as MGHDK and CDR2 as SYGVNS. Between the trimmed V and J ends, which lost 1 base and 1 base, there was a span of 7 bases. The CDR3 consists of 14 residues. Material: peripheral blood. This TCR was recovered from a middle-aged man who had recovered from COVID-19. The chain combines TRBV25-1 with TRBJ1-1; D remains unclear. The CDR3 nucleotides read TGTGCCAGCAGTGAATTCTCGGGGAACACTGAAGCTTTCTTT. The encoded protein is CASSEFSGNTEAFF.